These 18 T cell receptor beta chains were sequenced from one sample in a study of cytomegalovirus exposure and HLA in healthy donors. The study ran its PCR with 60 Vbeta and 13 Jbeta primers. TCRdb's copy holds only in-frame clones and misses some; the assay was immunoSEQ multiplex PCR. The data show about 36,000 clones, approximately 70% seen once. Sequencing was carried out using PBMCs. Source of these receptors: a man aged 30 to 45 in good health and CMV-seronegative.

The rearrangement joins TRBV29-1 to TRBJ2-3; D is uncertain. V lost 4 bases and J 6 bases, leaving 14 bases between the germline ends. CDR3 size: 13 residues. Germline V gives CDR1 SQVTM, CDR2 ANQGSEA. In DNA, the CDR3 is TGCAGCGTTGGGGCTAACCAACCGGATACGCAGTATTTT. This codes for CSVGANQPDTQYF.

This chain joins TRBV29-1 and TRBJ2-1; no definite D call. The germline gives CDR1 SQVTM, CDR2 ANQGSEA. The V end was cut by 0 bases, the J end by 14 bases, with 14 bases between. The CDR3 runs to 12 residues. The CDR3 is CSVEDRLEFKFF. Written as DNA, the CDR3 is TGCAGCGTTGAAGATCGCCTAGAGTTTAAGTTCTTC.

The chain links TRBV29-1 to TRBJ2-7; TRBD1 matches at 9 bases. The CDR3 loop spans 12 amino acids. Germline V lookup: CDR1 SQVTM, CDR2 ANQGSEA. V dropped 2 bases and J dropped 5; count of bases not matched to a gene: 1. CDR3 DNA: TGCAGCGTTGAATGGGACAGGGACGAGCAGTACTTC. This translates into CSVEWDRDEQYF.

The rearrangement joins TRBV10-1 to TRBJ2-7, with TRBD1 matching over 9 bases. Losses at the gene ends were 4 bases for V and 5 bases for J; bases not matched to a gene: 3. Germline CDR1 WNHNN, CDR2 SYGVQD (reference sequence). CDR3 length: 13 amino acids. CDR3 sequence: CASSVTGGHEQYF. The CDR3 DNA follows: TGCGCCAGCAGTGTGACAGGGGGACACGAGCAGTACTTC.

The chain is built from TRBV2 and TRBJ2-5; D may be TRBD1 (5 bases). Trimming cost V 9 bases and J 2 bases, with 10 bases left between them. The CDR3 covers 12 residues. Germline V gene lookup returns CDR1 SNHLY and CDR2 FYNNEI. The CDR3 sequence: CASGAEQETQYF. The DNA of the CDR3 is TGTGCCAGTGGGGCCGAGCAAGAGACCCAGTACTTC.

This chain connects TRBV6-5 to TRBJ2-2; weak D call: TRBD1 (6 bases). The CDR3 totals 14 residues. In germline, CDR1 is MNHEY, CDR2 SVGAGI. The V gene lost 6 bases and the J gene lost 1 base, with 9 bases spanning the gap. CDR3 loop: CASRATGNTGELFF. The CDR3 DNA sequence: TGTGCCAGCAGAGCGACAGGGAACACCGGGGAGCTGTTTTTT.

The genes are TRBV4-1 and TRBJ1-4, with a weak D call TRBD1 (6 bases). This CDR3 is 15 amino acids long. V lost 5 bases and J 6 bases, leaving 16 bases between the germline ends. Germline values: CDR1 MGHRA, CDR2 YSYEKL. The chain's CDR3 is CASSTTGRGDEKLFF. Written as DNA, the CDR3 is TGCGCCAGCAGCACTACAGGGAGAGGGGATGAAAAACTGTTTTTT.

The chain is built from TRBV23-1 and TRBJ2-7; TRBD1 aligns across 12 bases. Being an ORF, TRBV23-1 has a function that is uncertain. CDR3 size: 14 residues. With V trimmed by 7 bases and J by 5 bases, 6 bases remained unmatched. CDR3 region: CASTGTGGLDEQYF. Written as DNA, the CDR3 is TGCGCCAGCACCGGGACAGGGGGCTTGGACGAGCAGTACTTC.

The chain has TRBV5-1 and TRBJ1-6; 9 bases map to TRBD1. Germline values: CDR1 SGHRS, CDR2 YFSETQ. CDR3 length: 14 amino acids. Unmatched junction bases numbered 3, after V lost 4 bases and J lost 7 bases. CDR3 in DNA: TGCGCCAGCAGCCTTGGACAGGGGAATTCACCCCTCCACTTT. Translation gives CASSLGQGNSPLHF.

The CDR3 loop reads CASSRTGTDGQGYTF. Written as DNA, the CDR3 is TGTGCCAGCAGTCGAACCGGGACCGACGGACAGGGCTACACCTTC. The J gene is TRBJ1-2, the V gene TRBV6-5, with a possible D match to TRBD1 (6 bases). Germline V CDR1 and CDR2: MNHEY, SVGAGI. The CDR3 runs 15 residues. With 5 bases removed from V and 8 bases from J, the gap between germline ends came to 21 bases.

The J gene is TRBJ1-1, the V gene TRBV27; 7 bases are shared with TRBD1. V shed 9 bases and J 0 bases; nucleotides not matched to a gene: 4. Germline CDR1 MNHEY, CDR2 SMNVEV (reference sequence). The CDR3 is 13 amino acids. Written as DNA, the CDR3 is TGTGCCAGTCGGAGGGGGCTGAACACTGAAGCTTTCTTT. This codes for CASRRGLNTEAFF.

This CDR3 is CASSLVPQRGGNEQFF. CDR3 DNA sequence: TGCGCCAGCAGCTTGGTGCCCCAGCGGGGAGGCAATGAGCAGTTCTTC. J is TRBJ2-1 and V is TRBV5-1; TRBD2 matches at 7 bases. Germline V CDR1 and CDR2: SGHRS, YFSETQ. The ends lost 0 bases at V and 6 bases at J; junction bases unmatched: 9. The CDR3 contains 16 residues.

This rearrangement joins TRBV7-6 to TRBJ2-7, with TRBD1 as a possible D gene (6 bases). Trimming removed 5 bases at V and 2 bases at J, with 10 bases between. CDR1 SGHVS and CDR2 FNYEAQ come from the germline V gene. The length of the CDR3 is 13 residues. In DNA, the CDR3 is TGTGCCAGCAGCCCGACAGGTCCCTACGAGCAGTACTTC. Its translation is CASSPTGPYEQYF. The full variable domain, its missing parts supplied by reference TRBV7-6 and TRBJ2-7, is GAGVSQSPRYKVTKRGQDVALRCDPISGHVSLYWYRQALGQGPEFLTYFNYEAQQDKSGLPNDRFSAERPEGSISTLTIQRTEQRDSAMYRCASSPTGPYEQYFGPGTRLTVT.

V is TRBV6-1 and J is TRBJ1-5; TRBD1 matches at 10 bases. The germline V gene has CDR1 MNHNS and CDR2 SASEGT. The V gene end was trimmed by 5 bases and the J gene end by 6 bases; junction bases not matched to a gene: 7. This CDR3 spans 15 amino acids. The CDR3 DNA reads TGTGCCAGCAGTCGGGACAGGGGAGAGACTCAGCCCCAGCATTTT. Amino acids: CASSRDRGETQPQHF.

The rearrangement links TRBV11-3 to TRBJ2-2, with D possibly being TRBD1 (5 bases). Germline lookup yields CDR1 SGHNT and CDR2 YENEEA. V dropped 6 bases and J dropped 6 bases, with 14 bases sitting between them. The length of the CDR3 is 14 residues. The DNA for the CDR3 is TGTGCCAGCAGTTTGCTGCAGGGATCCGGGGAGCTGTTTTTT. Encoded protein: CASSLLQGSGELFF.

This sequence joins TRBV25-1 and TRBJ2-1, with 9 positions matching TRBD2. The CDR3 totals 15 residues. Germline lookup yields CDR1 MGHDK and CDR2 SYGVNS. With 8 bases clipped from V and 7 bases from J, the junction kept 12 bases outside the gene matches. This CDR3 reads CASGEGTSPLNEQFF. The CDR3 nucleotides read TGTGCCAGCGGAGAGGGGACTAGCCCTTTAAATGAGCAGTTCTTC.

This chain uses TRBV18 with TRBJ1-5; TRBD1 is a possible D gene (5 bases). Looked up from germline, CDR1 is KGHSH and CDR2 is LQKENI. Trimming cost V 3 bases and J 1 base, with 13 bases left between them. The CDR3 loop spans 16 amino acids. The CDR3 DNA sequence: TGTGCCAGCTCACCGGGGCTGGGAGGAAGCAATCAGCCCCAGCATTTT. It translates to CASSPGLGGSNQPQHF.

The chain is built from TRBV4-1 and TRBJ1-1, with TRBD1 matching 7 bases. The CDR3 loop spans 15 amino acids. V dropped 4 bases and J dropped 2; count of bases not matched to a gene: 7. Germline V gives CDR1 MGHRA, CDR2 YSYEKL. The CDR3 DNA follows: TGCGCCAGCAGCCCTACAGGGGAACTAAACACTGAAGCTTTCTTT. It codes for CASSPTGELNTEAFF.